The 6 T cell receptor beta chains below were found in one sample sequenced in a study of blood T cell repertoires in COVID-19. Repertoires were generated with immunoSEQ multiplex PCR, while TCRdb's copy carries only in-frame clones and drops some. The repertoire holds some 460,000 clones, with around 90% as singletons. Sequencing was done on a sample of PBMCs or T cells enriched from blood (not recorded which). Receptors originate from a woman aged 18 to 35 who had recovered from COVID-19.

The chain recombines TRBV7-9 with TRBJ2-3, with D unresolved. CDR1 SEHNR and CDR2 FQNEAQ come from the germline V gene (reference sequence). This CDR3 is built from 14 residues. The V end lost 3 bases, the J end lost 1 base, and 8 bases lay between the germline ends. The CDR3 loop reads CASSFNLGTDTQYF. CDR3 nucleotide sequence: TGTGCCAGCAGCTTTAATCTCGGCACAGATACGCAGTATTTT.

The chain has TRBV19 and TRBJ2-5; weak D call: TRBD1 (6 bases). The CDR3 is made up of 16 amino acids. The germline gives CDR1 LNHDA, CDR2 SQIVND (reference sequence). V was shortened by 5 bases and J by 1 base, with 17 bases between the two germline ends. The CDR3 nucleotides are TGTGCCAGTAGTCCGAGGCAGGGGCTCTCCCAAGAGACCCAGTACTTC. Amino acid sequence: CASSPRQGLSQETQYF.

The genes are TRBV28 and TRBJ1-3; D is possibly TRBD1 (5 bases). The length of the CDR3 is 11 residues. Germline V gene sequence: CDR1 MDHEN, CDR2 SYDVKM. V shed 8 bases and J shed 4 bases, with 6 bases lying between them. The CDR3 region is CASDSGNTIYF. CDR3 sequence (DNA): TGTGCCAGCGACAGCGGAAACACCATATATTTT.

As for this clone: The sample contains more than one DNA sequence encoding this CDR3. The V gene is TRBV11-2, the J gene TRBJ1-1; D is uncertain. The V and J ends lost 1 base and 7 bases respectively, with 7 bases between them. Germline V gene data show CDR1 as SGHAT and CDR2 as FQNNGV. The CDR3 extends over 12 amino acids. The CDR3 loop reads CASSLVAGEAFF. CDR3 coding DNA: TGTGCCAGCAGCTTAGTCGCCGGTGAAGCTTTCTTT.

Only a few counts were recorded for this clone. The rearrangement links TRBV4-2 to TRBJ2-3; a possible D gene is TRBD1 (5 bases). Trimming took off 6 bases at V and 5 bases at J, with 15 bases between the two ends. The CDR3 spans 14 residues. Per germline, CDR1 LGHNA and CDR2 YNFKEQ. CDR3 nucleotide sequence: TGTGCCAGCAGTCACGACAGAGTCGGAGATACGCAGTATTTT. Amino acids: CASSHDRVGDTQYF.

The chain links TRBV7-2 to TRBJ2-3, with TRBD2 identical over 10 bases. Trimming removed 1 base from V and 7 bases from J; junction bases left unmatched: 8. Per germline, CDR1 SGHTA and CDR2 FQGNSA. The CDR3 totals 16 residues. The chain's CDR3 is CASSLGSLAGVYTQYF. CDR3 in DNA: TGTGCCAGCAGCTTAGGATCGCTAGCGGGGGTATATACGCAGTATTTT.